A selection of T cell receptor beta chains follows, all from one sample in a study of T cell changes during pregnancy in multiple sclerosis. Only in-frame clones appear in the TCRdb table, and some are missing; sequencing was by immunoSEQ multiplex PCR. In the table there are some 26,000 clones, around nine tenths of which are singletons. The material sequenced was CD4+ T cells from peripheral blood mononuclear cells, taken in the first trimester of pregnancy. The receptor source for this set is a female donor in good health, enrolled as a control in a pregnancy study. CDR3s include the opening cysteine and the closing phenylalanine or tryptophan. Fields, in order: V gene, D gene, J gene, clone size, CDR3 protein, CDR3 DNA. D genes are given only for firm matches. Size tells how often a clone was seen (once, few, many) or the class of an expanded clone, and some rows leave it out.

TRBV7-2,TRBD2,TRBJ2-7,-,CASSFILAGVPYEQYF,TGTGCCAGCAGCTTTATCCTAGCGGGAGTCCCCTACGAGCAGTACTTC
TRBV18,TRBD1,TRBJ1-6,few,CASSTGTGSASPLHF,TGTGCCAGCTCCACGGGGACAGGGTCAGCTTCACCCCTCCACTTT
TRBV5-1,-,TRBJ1-5,-,CASSLVGGVDQPQHF,TGCGCCAGCAGCTTGGTGGGGGGGGTAGATCAGCCCCAGCATTTT
TRBV5-6,TRBD1,TRBJ1-4,medium-sized,CASSLAGGFEKLFF,TGTGCCAGCAGCTTGGCAGGGGGCTTTGAAAAACTGTTTTTT
TRBV6-1,TRBD1,TRBJ2-1,-,CASSAPRDSFNEQFF,TGTGCCAGCAGTGCTCCCCGGGACAGTTTCAATGAGCAGTTCTTC
TRBV2,TRBD1,TRBJ2-5,-,CASPTIQGASGSQETQYF,TGTGCCAGTCCGACTATACAGGGGGCTAGCGGCTCTCAAGAGACCCAGTACTTC
TRBV5-1,TRBD1,TRBJ2-1,-,CASSTWGQGGNEQFF,TGCGCCAGCAGCACCTGGGGACAGGGGGGCAATGAGCAGTTCTTC
TRBV10-3,-,TRBJ1-3,-,CAISESGRGGGNTIYF,TGTGCCATCAGTGAGTCTGGCAGGGGTGGTGGAAACACCATATATTTT
TRBV6-1,-,TRBJ1-1,-,CASSTITGSTEAFF,TGTGCCAGCAGTACCATCACAGGGTCCACTGAAGCTTTCTTT
TRBV4-2,-,TRBJ2-5,-,CASSPGASGQETQYF,TGTGCCAGCAGCCCGGGAGCTAGTGGTCAAGAGACCCAGTACTTC
TRBV28,TRBD1,TRBJ1-5,-,CASSFGGTGQPQHF,TGTGCCAGCAGTTTTGGTGGGACAGGCCAGCCCCAGCATTTT
TRBV7-5,-,TRBJ1-2,once,CASRQLNYGYTF,TGTGCCTCGCGGCAGTTAAACTATGGCTACACCTTC
TRBV11-2,TRBD2,TRBJ2-7,few,CASSLGGTNYEQYF,TGTGCCAGCAGCTTAGGGGGGACTAACTACGAGCAGTACTTC
TRBV28,-,TRBJ1-2,-,CASSPPRDGYTF,TGTGCCAGCAGTCCCCCTCGGGATGGCTACACCTTC
TRBV6-1,-,TRBJ1-3,-,CASSGNGNTIYF,TGTGCCAGCAGCGGGAACGGAAACACCATATATTTT
TRBV5-1,TRBD1,TRBJ2-2,-,CASSLRRDRGLNTGELFF,TGCGCCAGCAGCCTCCGAAGGGACAGGGGGTTAAACACCGGGGAGCTGTTTTTT
TRBV14,-,TRBJ2-3,-,CASSQSHTDTQYF,TGTGCCAGCAGCCAATCACACACAGATACGCAGTATTTT
TRBV6-4,TRBD1,TRBJ2-1,-,CASSDSRGDRSYNEQFF,TGTGCCAGCAGTGACTCGAGAGGGGACAGGAGTTACAATGAGCAGTTCTTC
TRBV6-1,-,TRBJ1-1,-,CASSEMEITEAFF,TGTGCCAGCAGTGAAATGGAGATCACTGAAGCTTTCTTT
TRBV15,TRBD1,TRBJ2-2,-,CATSTPLGTGVDTGELFF,TGTGCCACCAGCACCCCCTTGGGGACAGGGGTCGACACCGGGGAGCTGTTTTTT
TRBV28,-,TRBJ2-7,-,CASSLSGFPYEQYF,TGTGCCAGCAGTTTATCAGGATTCCCCTACGAGCAGTACTTC
TRBV6-5,-,TRBJ1-2,once,CASSLRLGGGGYTF,TGTGCCAGCAGTTTACGACTAGGTGGCGGCGGCTACACCTTC
TRBV5-1,TRBD1,TRBJ2-1,-,CASSPGTGGIHNEQFF,TGCGCCAGCAGCCCGGGGACAGGGGGGATTCACAATGAGCAGTTCTTC
TRBV11-2,TRBD2,TRBJ2-1,few,CASSLGGLAGLGEQFF,TGTGCCAGCAGCTTAGGAGGACTAGCGGGATTGGGAGAGCAGTTCTTC
TRBV18,TRBD1,TRBJ2-6,-,CASSTTGQAGSGANVLTF,TGTGCCAGCTCTACCACAGGACAGGCGGGCTCTGGGGCCAACGTCCTGACTTTC
TRBV5-6,-,TRBJ1-2,-,CASSPNLGSPLGYTF,TGTGCCAGCAGCCCCAACCTAGGCAGCCCCCTTGGCTACACCTTC
TRBV6-6,TRBD1,TRBJ2-7,-,CASSYGGQIYEQYF,TGTGCCAGCAGTTACGGGGGACAGATCTACGAGCAGTACTTC
TRBV28,TRBD1,TRBJ1-2,-,CASSTPDRGLLGYTF,TGTGCCAGCAGTACCCCCGACAGGGGGCTACTTGGCTACACCTTC
TRBV6-5,-,TRBJ1-2,-,CASSPSGDYGYTF,TGTGCCAGCAGCCCATCGGGAGACTATGGCTACACCTTC
TRBV27,-,TRBJ2-7,-,CASSQSRGNEQYF,TGTGCCAGCAGTCAAAGCAGGGGCAACGAGCAGTACTTC
TRBV5-1,-,TRBJ1-1,-,CASSLARGPNPTEAFF,TGCGCCAGCAGCTTGGCCAGGGGCCCTAATCCGACTGAAGCTTTCTTT
TRBV6-6,TRBD2,TRBJ2-1,-,CASSPLTSGGSNEQFF,TGTGCCAGCAGTCCCCTGACTAGCGGGGGATCAAATGAGCAGTTCTTC
TRBV30,-,TRBJ1-3,-,CASGFGNTIYF,TGTGCCTCCGGGTTTGGAAACACCATATATTTT
TRBV12-5,-,TRBJ2-5,-,CASGLVGRETQYF,TGTGCTAGTGGTTTGGTGGGGCGAGAGACCCAGTACTTC
TRBV15,TRBD1,TRBJ2-3,-,CATSRGGDRVADTQYF,TGTGCCACCAGCAGAGGTGGGGACAGGGTGGCAGATACGCAGTATTTT
TRBV28,-,TRBJ1-2,few,CASSFQTVEVYGYTF,TGTGCCAGCAGTTTCCAAACCGTCGAGGTTTATGGCTACACCTTC
TRBV7-8,TRBD1,TRBJ1-2,-,CASSLADRGMGGYTF,TGTGCCAGCAGCTTAGCGGACAGGGGGATGGGTGGCTACACCTTC
TRBV6-5,-,TRBJ2-7,-,CASSSQGGEQYF,TGTGCCAGCAGTTCACAGGGTGGCGAGCAGTACTTC
TRBV30,TRBD2,TRBJ2-1,-,CAWKRAGGTYNEQFF,TGTGCCTGGAAGAGAGCGGGGGGGACCTACAATGAGCAGTTCTTC
TRBV7-7,-,TRBJ2-1,-,CASSLVGSSNEQFF,TGTGCTAGCAGCTTAGTCGGGTCCTCCAATGAGCAGTTCTTC
TRBV7-2,TRBD2,TRBJ2-1,-,CASRTGLAGKNEQFF,TGTGCCAGCAGGACGGGACTAGCGGGGAAAAATGAGCAGTTCTTC
TRBV6-5,TRBD1,TRBJ1-4,-,CASSFVKGQGGEKLFF,TGTGCCAGCAGTTTTGTAAAGGGACAGGGTGGGGAAAAACTGTTTTTT
TRBV9,TRBD2,TRBJ2-5,-,CASSVMPSGRPPGQETQYF,TGTGCCAGCAGCGTAATGCCTAGCGGGAGGCCACCAGGTCAGGAGACCCAGTACTTC
TRBV5-4,TRBD2,TRBJ2-5,-,CASSLAWTSGAVRETQYF,TGTGCCAGCAGCTTGGCGTGGACTAGCGGGGCGGTACGCGAGACCCAGTACTTC
TRBV19,TRBD1,TRBJ2-7,-,CATARQGSFREQYF,TGTGCCACCGCCCGACAGGGTTCTTTCCGGGAGCAGTACTTC
TRBV19,TRBD1,TRBJ1-1,-,CASSTTGGVRATEAFF,TGTGCCAGTAGTACCACAGGGGGCGTGCGGGCCACTGAAGCTTTCTTT
TRBV9,-,TRBJ2-7,-,CASSVGPSSYEQYF,TGTGCCAGCAGCGTAGGTCCGAGCTCCTACGAGCAGTACTTC
TRBV27,-,TRBJ2-7,few,CASSSGQITYEQYF,TGTGCCAGCAGTTCTGGACAGATTACCTACGAGCAGTACTTC
TRBV7-2,-,TRBJ1-6,-,CASSPVYNSPLHF,TGTGCCAGCAGCCCCGTCTATAATTCACCCCTCCACTTT
TRBV14,-,TRBJ1-2,-,CASSQGETYGYTF,TGTGCCAGCAGCCAAGGGGAGACCTATGGCTACACCTTC
TRBV4-2,-,TRBJ1-2,once,CASRELGDGYTF,TGTGCCAGCAGAGAGTTAGGAGATGGCTACACCTTC
TRBV19,-,TRBJ2-1,-,CASSPPLDRLGYNEQFF,TGTGCCAGTAGTCCCCCATTGGACAGATTAGGATACAATGAGCAGTTCTTC
TRBV11-2,-,TRBJ2-3,-,CASSPRWGGAEDTQYF,TGTGCCAGCAGCCCTCGCTGGGGGGGGGCGGAAGATACGCAGTATTTT
TRBV7-8,-,TRBJ1-5,-,CASSPVRVSNQPQHF,TGTGCCAGCAGCCCCGTACGCGTTAGCAATCAGCCCCAGCATTTT
TRBV28,-,TRBJ1-1,-,CASSLPHGLEAFF,TGTGCCAGCAGTTTACCCCACGGTCTAGAGGCTTTCTTT
TRBV30,-,TRBJ2-7,-,CAWSGSAGSSYEQYF,TGTGCCTGGAGCGGCTCAGCGGGCTCATCCTACGAGCAGTACTTC
TRBV11-2,-,TRBJ2-7,-,CASSLLATSYEQYF,TGTGCCAGCAGCTTACTAGCGACTTCCTACGAGCAGTACTTC
TRBV6-1,TRBD1,TRBJ1-3,once,CASDRTGEYGNTIYF,TGTGCCAGCGACAGGACAGGGGAATATGGAAACACCATATATTTT
TRBV5-1,-,TRBJ1-6,-,CASSLDRANSPLHF,TGCGCCAGCAGCCTGGACAGAGCCAATTCACCCCTCCACTTT
TRBV7-3,-,TRBJ2-3,-,CASSLSSTESTDTQYF,TGTGCCAGCAGCTTGTCGTCGACGGAGAGCACAGATACGCAGTATTTT